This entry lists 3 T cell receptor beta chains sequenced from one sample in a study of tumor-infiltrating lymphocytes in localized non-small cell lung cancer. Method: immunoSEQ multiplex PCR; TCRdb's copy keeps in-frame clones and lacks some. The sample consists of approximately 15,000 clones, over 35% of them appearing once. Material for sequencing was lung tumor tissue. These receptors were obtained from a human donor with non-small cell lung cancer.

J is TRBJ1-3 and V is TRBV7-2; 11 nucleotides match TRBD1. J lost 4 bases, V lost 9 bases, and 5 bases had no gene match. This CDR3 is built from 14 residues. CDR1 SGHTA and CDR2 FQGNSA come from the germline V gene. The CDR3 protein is CASGTGGFGNTIYF. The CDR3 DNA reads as TGTGCCAGTGGGACAGGGGGGTTCGGAAACACCATATATTTT.

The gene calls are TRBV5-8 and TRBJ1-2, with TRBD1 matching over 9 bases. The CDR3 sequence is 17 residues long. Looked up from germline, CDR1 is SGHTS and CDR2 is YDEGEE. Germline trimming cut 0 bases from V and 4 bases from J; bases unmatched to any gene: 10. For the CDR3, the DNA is TGTGCCAGCAGCTTGGCTGGGACAGGGAAGGTTGGCTATGGCTACACCTTC. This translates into CASSLAGTGKVGYGYTF.

CDR3 protein: CASSVMSSGYSPLHF. The CDR3, as DNA: TGTGCCAGCAGTGTTATGAGCTCAGGCTATTCACCCCTCCACTTT. V and J are TRBV25-1 and TRBJ1-6; D is uncertain. The ends were cut back, 4 bases at V and 8 bases at J, with 15 bases in the middle. Germline CDR1 is MGHDK and CDR2 is SYGVNS. CDR3 length: 15 residues.